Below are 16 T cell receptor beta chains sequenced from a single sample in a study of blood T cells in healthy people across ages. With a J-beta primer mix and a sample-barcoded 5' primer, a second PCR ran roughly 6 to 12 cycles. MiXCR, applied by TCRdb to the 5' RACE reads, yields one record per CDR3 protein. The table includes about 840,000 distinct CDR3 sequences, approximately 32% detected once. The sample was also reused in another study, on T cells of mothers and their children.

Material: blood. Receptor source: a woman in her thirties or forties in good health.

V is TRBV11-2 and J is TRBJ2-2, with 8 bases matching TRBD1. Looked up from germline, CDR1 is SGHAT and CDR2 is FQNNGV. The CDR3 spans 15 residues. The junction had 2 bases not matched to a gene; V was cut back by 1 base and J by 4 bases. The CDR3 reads CASSLVTGVTGELFF. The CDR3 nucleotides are TGTGCCAGCAGCTTAGTGACAGGGGTCACCGGGGAGCTGTTTTTT.

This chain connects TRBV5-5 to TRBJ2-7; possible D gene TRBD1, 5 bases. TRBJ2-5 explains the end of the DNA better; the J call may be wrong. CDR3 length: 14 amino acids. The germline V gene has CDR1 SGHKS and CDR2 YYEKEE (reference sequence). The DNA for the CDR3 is TGTGCCAGCAGCTTTTCAAGGGGCGAGGAGACCCAGTACTTC. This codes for CASSFSRGEETQYF.

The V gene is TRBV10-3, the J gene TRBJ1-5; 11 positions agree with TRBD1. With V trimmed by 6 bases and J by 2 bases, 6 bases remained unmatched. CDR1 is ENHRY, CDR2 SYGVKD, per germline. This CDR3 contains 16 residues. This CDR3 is CAISSGQGAGNQPQHF. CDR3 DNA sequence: TGTGCCATCAGCTCCGGACAGGGGGCCGGCAATCAGCCCCAGCATTTT.

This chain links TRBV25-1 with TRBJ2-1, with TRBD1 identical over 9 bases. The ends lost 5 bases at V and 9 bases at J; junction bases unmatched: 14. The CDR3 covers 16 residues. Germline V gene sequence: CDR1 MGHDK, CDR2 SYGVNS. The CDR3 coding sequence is TGTGCCAGCAGTCAAACCCGGACAGGGGAGGGGGGTGAGCAGTTCTTC. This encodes CASSQTRTGEGGEQFF.

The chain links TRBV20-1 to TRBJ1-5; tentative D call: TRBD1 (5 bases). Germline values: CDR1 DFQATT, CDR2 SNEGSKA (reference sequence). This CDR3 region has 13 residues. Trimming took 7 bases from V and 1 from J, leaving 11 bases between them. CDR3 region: CSGQKGSNQPQHF. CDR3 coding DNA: TGCAGTGGCCAAAAGGGGAGCAATCAGCCCCAGCATTTT.

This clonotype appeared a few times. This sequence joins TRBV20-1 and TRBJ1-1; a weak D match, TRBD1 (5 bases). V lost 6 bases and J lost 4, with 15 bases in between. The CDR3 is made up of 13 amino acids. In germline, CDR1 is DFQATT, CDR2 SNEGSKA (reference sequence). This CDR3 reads CSAPRAQGTEAFF. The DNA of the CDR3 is TGCAGTGCCCCCAGGGCCCAGGGCACTGAAGCTTTCTTT.

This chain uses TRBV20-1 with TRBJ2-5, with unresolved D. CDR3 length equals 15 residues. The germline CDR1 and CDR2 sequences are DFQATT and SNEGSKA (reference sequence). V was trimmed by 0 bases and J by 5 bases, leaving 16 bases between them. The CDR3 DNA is TGCAGTGCTAGAGATCGATACGGAATCGGGGAGACCCAGTACTTC. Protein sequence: CSARDRYGIGETQYF.

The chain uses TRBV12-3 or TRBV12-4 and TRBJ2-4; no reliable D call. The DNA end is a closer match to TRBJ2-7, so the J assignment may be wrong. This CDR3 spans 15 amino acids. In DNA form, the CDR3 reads TGTGCCAGCGCGGACCGAAATTATGATGACTACGAGCAGTACTTC. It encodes CASADRNYDDYEQYF.

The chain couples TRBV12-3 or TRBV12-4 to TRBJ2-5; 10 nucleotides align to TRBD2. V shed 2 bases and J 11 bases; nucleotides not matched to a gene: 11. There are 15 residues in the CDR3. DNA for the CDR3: TGTGCCAGCAGTTTAAAGCGGGGGGGGAACAATGAGCAGTACTTC. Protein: CASSLKRGGNNEQYF.

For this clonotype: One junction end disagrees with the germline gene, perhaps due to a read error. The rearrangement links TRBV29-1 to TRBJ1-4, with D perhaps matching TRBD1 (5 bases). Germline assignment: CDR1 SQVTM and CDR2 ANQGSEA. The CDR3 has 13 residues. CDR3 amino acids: CSVGGTRGEKRFF. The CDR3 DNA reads TGCAGCGTTGGAGGGACTAGAGGGGAAAAACGGTTTTTT.

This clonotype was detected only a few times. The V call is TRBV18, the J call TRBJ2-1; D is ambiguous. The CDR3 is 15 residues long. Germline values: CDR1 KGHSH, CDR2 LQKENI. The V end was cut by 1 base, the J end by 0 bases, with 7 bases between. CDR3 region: CASSPLQSSYNEQFF. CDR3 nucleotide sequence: TGTGCCAGCTCACCACTACAGAGCTCCTACAATGAGCAGTTCTTC.

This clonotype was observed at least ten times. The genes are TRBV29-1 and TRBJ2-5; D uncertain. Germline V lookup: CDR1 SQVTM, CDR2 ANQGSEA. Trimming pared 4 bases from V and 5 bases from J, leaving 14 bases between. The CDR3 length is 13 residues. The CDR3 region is CSVGLRLGETQYF. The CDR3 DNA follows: TGCAGCGTTGGTCTTCGTTTGGGGGAGACCCAGTACTTC.

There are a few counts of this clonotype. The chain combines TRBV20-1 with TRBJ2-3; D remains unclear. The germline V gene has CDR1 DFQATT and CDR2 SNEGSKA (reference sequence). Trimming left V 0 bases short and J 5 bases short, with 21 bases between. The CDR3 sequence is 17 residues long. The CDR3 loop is CSARDPRRTLRKDTQYF. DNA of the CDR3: TGCAGTGCTAGAGATCCCCGGCGGACCCTGCGGAAAGATACGCAGTATTTT.

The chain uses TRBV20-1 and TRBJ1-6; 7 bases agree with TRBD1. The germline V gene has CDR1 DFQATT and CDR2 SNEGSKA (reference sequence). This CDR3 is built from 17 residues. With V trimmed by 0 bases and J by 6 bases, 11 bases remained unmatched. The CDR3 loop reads CSARDVGVGTVNSPLHF. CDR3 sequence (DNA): TGCAGTGCTAGAGATGTCGGAGTTGGGACAGTTAATTCACCCCTCCACTTT.

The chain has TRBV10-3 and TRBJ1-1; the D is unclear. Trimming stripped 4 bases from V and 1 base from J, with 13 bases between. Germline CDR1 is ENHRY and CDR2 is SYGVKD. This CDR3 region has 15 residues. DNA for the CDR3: TGTGCCATCAGTGGACGTCGGGGAGAGAACACTGAAGCTTTCTTT. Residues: CAISGRRGENTEAFF.

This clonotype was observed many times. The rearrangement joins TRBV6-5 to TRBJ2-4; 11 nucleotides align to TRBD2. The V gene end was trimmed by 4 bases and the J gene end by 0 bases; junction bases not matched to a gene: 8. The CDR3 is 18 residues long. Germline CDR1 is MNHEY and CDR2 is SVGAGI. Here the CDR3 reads CASSSLAGGEIAKNIQYF. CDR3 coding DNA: TGTGCCAGCAGTTCTCTAGCGGGGGGCGAAATAGCCAAAAACATTCAGTACTTC.